These 29 T cell receptor beta chains originate from one sample sequenced in a study of siplizumab effects on memory and regulatory T cells. Using immunoSEQ multiplex PCR, the repertoire was profiled, and TCRdb retains in-frame clones only, with some absent. Of approximately 65,000 clones in the sample, approximately 87% were seen once. The sequenced material came from memory CD4+ T cells sorted from blood. Receptor source: a human donor in good health.

The rearrangement uses TRBV5-1 and TRBJ2-5; TRBD2 matches 7 bases. The V segment lost 0 bases and the J segment 5 bases; nucleotides outside the gene matches: 4. Germline V gives CDR1 SGHRS, CDR2 YFSETQ. CDR3 length equals 14 residues. CDR3 in amino acids: CASSLAGGTETQYF. CDR3 bases: TGCGCCAGCAGCTTGGCGGGAGGTACGGAGACCCAGTACTTC.

This chain links TRBV11-2 with TRBJ2-7, with unresolved D. Trimming shortened V by 0 bases and J by 3 bases, and 9 bases separated the two germline ends. In germline, CDR1 is SGHAT, CDR2 FQNNGV. The CDR3 runs to 14 residues. CDR3 bases: TGTGCCAGCAGCTTAGATCTTCAGGACTACGAGCAGTACTTC. Translating it yields CASSLDLQDYEQYF.

The chain joins TRBV18 to TRBJ1-1; 10 bases fit TRBD1. Germline values: CDR1 KGHSH, CDR2 LQKENI. The CDR3 has 13 residues. V lost 3 bases and J lost 11; bases outside the gene matches: 6. The CDR3 sequence: CASSPAGQGGAFF. DNA for the CDR3: TGTGCCAGCTCACCCGCAGGACAGGGGGGCGCTTTCTTT.

This sequence joins TRBV5-1 and TRBJ1-2; 7 nucleotides agree with TRBD1. V gave up 0 bases and J gave up 4 bases; unmatched junction bases: 6. This CDR3 has 15 residues. Germline V gene sequence: CDR1 SGHRS, CDR2 YFSETQ. The CDR3 is CASSLGQGHGYGYTF. The CDR3 coding sequence is TGCGCCAGCAGCTTGGGACAGGGTCATGGCTATGGCTACACCTTC.

This clone has a single count. The V and J genes are TRBV4-1 and TRBJ1-1; TRBD1 aligns across 7 bases. This CDR3 spans 14 amino acids. Germline trimming cut 4 bases from V and 5 bases from J; bases unmatched to any gene: 7. Germline lookup yields CDR1 MGHRA and CDR2 YSYEKL. The CDR3: CASSRQGVETEAFF. CDR3 nucleotide sequence: TGCGCCAGCAGCCGACAGGGCGTGGAGACTGAAGCTTTCTTT.

Of note for this clone: It is likely a read error, because the conserved phenylalanine at the end of the CDR3 is missing. The DNA is left out, because the CDR3 cannot be placed on it with certainty; the CDR3 is given as TCRdb lists it. This chain connects TRBV18 to TRBJ2-4; whether TRBD2, the table's D call, matches the DNA was not checked. Looked up from germline, CDR1 is KGHSH and CDR2 is LQKENI. The CDR3 length equals 14 residues, ends included. The CDR3 region is CASSPAGGRAENYL.

This chain connects TRBV9 to TRBJ2-2; no definite D call. Germline CDR1 SGDLS, CDR2 YYNGEE. The CDR3 consists of 14 residues. V was pared by 3 bases and J by 10 bases, with 16 bases between. CDR3 nucleotide sequence: TGTGCCAGCAGCGCGGACGGTAACCTACCGGAGCTGTTTTTT. Its protein is CASSADGNLPELFF.

V gene TRBV2 combines with J gene TRBJ1-3, with 9 bases lining up with TRBD1. In germline, CDR1 is SNHLY, CDR2 FYNNEI. The junction had 0 bases not matched to a gene; V was cut back by 0 bases and J by 0 bases. This CDR3 contains 16 residues. This chain's CDR3 is CASSEADRGSGNTIYF. CDR3 DNA sequence: TGTGCCAGCAGTGAAGCGGACAGGGGCTCTGGAAACACCATATATTTT.

The gene calls are TRBV7-9 and TRBJ1-5; maybe TRBD1 (5 bases). CDR1 and CDR2 from the germline V gene are SEHNR and FQNEAQ (reference sequence). V was cut by 7 bases and J by 0 bases, with 10 bases left in between. The CDR3 totals 14 residues. The CDR3 DNA sequence: TGTGCCAGCACGGCGACAGCTAGCAATCAGCCCCAGCATTTT. Translation gives CASTATASNQPQHF.

The gene calls are TRBV7-3 and TRBJ2-1; D gene ambiguous. The CDR3 extends over 13 amino acids. CDR1 is SGHTA and CDR2 is FQGTGA in the germline V gene. V lost 1 base and J lost 10, with 11 bases in between. The CDR3 nucleotides read TGTGCCAGCAGCTTAAATGGCCCGCGGGAGCAGTTCTTC. Protein sequence: CASSLNGPREQFF.

The chain uses TRBV6-1 and TRBJ2-3, with 11 bases matching TRBD2. V lost 3 bases to trimming and J lost 5 bases; unmatched junction nucleotides: 7. Germline CDR1 is MNHNS and CDR2 is SASEGT. CDR3 length: 16 residues. The CDR3 sequence: CASSDGLAGGEDTQYF. Written as DNA, the CDR3 is TGTGCCAGCAGTGATGGGCTAGCGGGGGGCGAAGATACGCAGTATTTT.

This clone was observed once. The rearrangement links TRBV11-2 to TRBJ1-1, with no clear D. This CDR3 region has 13 residues. V was clipped by 5 bases and J by 6 bases, with 13 bases between them. Per the germline V gene, CDR1 is SGHAT and CDR2 is FQNNGV. The CDR3 here is CASSLASGSEAFF. The DNA of the CDR3 is TGTGCCAGCAGCCTAGCTTCGGGGTCTGAAGCTTTCTTT.

This CDR3 is CASNRGAISEAFF. For the CDR3, the DNA is TGTGCCAGCAACCGGGGGGCAATCTCTGAAGCTTTCTTT. The genes are TRBV28 and TRBJ1-1; weak D call: TRBD1 (6 bases). The ends were cut back, 7 bases at V and 6 bases at J, with 15 bases in the middle. CDR3 length: 13 residues. Germline V gene sequence: CDR1 MDHEN, CDR2 SYDVKM.

The rearrangement uses TRBV6-5 and TRBJ1-2; TRBD1 might be the D (5 bases). The CDR3 runs to 12 residues. V was clipped by 5 bases and J by 4 bases, with 8 bases between them. Germline V gene lookup returns CDR1 MNHEY and CDR2 SVGAGI. The DNA for the CDR3 is TGTGCCAGCAGTCCAGGGCTCTATGGCTACACCTTC. Its protein product is CASSPGLYGYTF.

This clone was picked up a small number of times. The chain links TRBV18 to TRBJ2-1, with TRBD2 identical over 13 bases. V was pared by 2 bases and J by 6 bases, with 1 base of the junction left unmatched. The CDR3 consists of 15 residues. CDR1 and CDR2 (germline): KGHSH, LQKENI. The CDR3 nucleotides read TGTGCCAGCTCACCAACTAGCGGGAGGGTCAATGAGCAGTTCTTC. Translating gives CASSPTSGRVNEQFF.

The rearrangement uses TRBV27 and TRBJ2-7; D perhaps matches TRBD1 (5 bases). The CDR3 totals 13 residues. The V and J ends lost 6 bases and 3 bases respectively, with 12 bases between them. Germline V gives CDR1 MNHEY, CDR2 SMNVEV (reference sequence). For the CDR3, the DNA is TGTGCCAGCAGCCTTCAGGGTGACTACGAGCAGTACTTC. Amino acids: CASSLQGDYEQYF.

V gene TRBV2 combines with J gene TRBJ1-1; D not certain. CDR1 is SNHLY, CDR2 FYNNEI, per germline. Trimming cost V 5 bases and J 4 bases, with 17 bases left between them. CDR3 size: 15 residues. The CDR3: CASSLGGGIATEAFF. DNA for the CDR3: TGTGCCAGCAGTCTAGGAGGAGGGATCGCCACTGAAGCTTTCTTT. Using reference TRBV2 and TRBJ1-1 for the parts outside the CDR3, the full variable domain is EPEVTQTPSHQVTQMGQEVILRCVPISNHLYFYWYRQILGQKVEFLVSFYNNEISEKSEIFDDQFSVERPDGSNFTLKIRSTKLEDSAMYFCASSLGGGIATEAFFGQGTRLTVV.

The CDR3 loop reads CASSIQGGDTQYF. CDR3 nucleotides: TGTGCCAGTAGTATCCAGGGTGGAGATACGCAGTATTTT. The chain joins TRBV19 to TRBJ2-3; the D gene is possibly TRBD1 (5 bases). Per the germline V gene, CDR1 is LNHDA and CDR2 is SQIVND (reference sequence). This CDR3 region has 13 residues. V lost 3 bases, J lost 5 bases, and 9 bases lay in between. The entire variable domain, with the rest obtained from reference TRBV19 and TRBJ2-3, is as follows: DGGITQSPKYLFRKEGQNVTLSCEQNLNHDAMYWYRQDPGQGLRLIYYSQIVNDFQKGDIAEGYSVSREKKESFPLTVTSAQKNPTAFYLCASSIQGGDTQYFGPGTRLTVL.

The V and J genes are TRBV19 and TRBJ1-2, with 7 bases fitting TRBD1. The ends lost 5 bases at V and 8 bases at J; junction bases unmatched: 11. CDR1 and CDR2 from the germline V gene are LNHDA and SQIVND (reference sequence). The CDR3 length is 14 residues. This chain's CDR3 is CASSAWTGSGGYTF. CDR3 in DNA: TGTGCCAGTAGTGCGTGGACAGGCTCCGGAGGCTACACCTTC.

The J gene is TRBJ2-7, the V gene TRBV30, with TRBD1 identical over 10 bases. There are 17 residues in the CDR3. Trimming at V came to 6 bases and at J to 3 bases, leaving 17 bases not matched to a gene. CDR1 is GTSNPN, CDR2 SVGIG, per germline (reference sequence). The CDR3 region has the DNA TGTGCCTGCCAAGCACCCGGGACAGGGGCTTCTATCTACGAGCAGTACTTC. Amino acids: CACQAPGTGASIYEQYF.

The rearrangement joins TRBV14 to TRBJ2-7; 11 bases line up with TRBD1. CDR3 size: 16 residues. Unmatched junction bases numbered 9, after V lost 3 bases and J lost 5 bases. Germline V gene lookup returns CDR1 SGHDN and CDR2 FVKESK. The CDR3 region is CASSQKLGQGADEQYF. CDR3 nucleotide sequence: TGTGCCAGCAGCCAGAAACTCGGACAGGGGGCGGACGAGCAGTACTTC. Full variable domain (rest looked up from reference TRBV14 and TRBJ2-7): EAGVTQFPSHSVIEKGQTVTLRCDPISGHDNLYWYRRVMGKEIKFLLHFVKESKQDESGMPNNRFLAERTGGTYSTLKVQPAELEDSGVYFCASSQKLGQGADEQYFGPGTRLTVT.

The chain carries TRBV12-2 and TRBJ2-5; the table assigns TRBD1, which was not confirmed against the DNA. TRBV12-2 constitutes a pseudogene. The CDR3 consists of 15 residues. The CDR3 coding sequence is TGTGCAAGTCGGCTGGACACTAATCTTCAAGAGACCCAGTACTTC. Translating gives CASRLDTNLQETQYF.

V usage is TRBV5-1 and J usage is TRBJ2-7; 7 bases agree with TRBD1. The CDR3 extends over 14 amino acids. Trimming removed 0 bases from V and 5 bases from J; junction bases left unmatched: 5. Germline assignment: CDR1 SGHRS and CDR2 YFSETQ. The CDR3 reads CASSLGQGIDEQYF. DNA for the CDR3: TGCGCCAGCAGCTTGGGACAGGGAATCGACGAGCAGTACTTC.

V gene TRBV6-5 combines with J gene TRBJ1-2; D uncertain. Trimming cost V 7 bases and J 2 bases, with 11 bases left between them. From germline, CDR1 is MNHEY and CDR2 SVGAGI. The CDR3 is 13 residues long. The CDR3 sequence is CASTISANYGYTF. CDR3 bases: TGTGCCAGCACTATTTCAGCGAACTATGGCTACACCTTC.

This sequence joins TRBV13 and TRBJ1-2, with D uncertain. CDR1 is PRHDT, CDR2 FYEKMQ, per germline (reference sequence). V dropped 3 bases and J dropped 4 bases, with 15 bases sitting between them. The CDR3 is 15 amino acids. The CDR3 loop reads CASSFLPRASYGYTF. CDR3 DNA sequence: TGTGCCAGCAGCTTCCTCCCGAGGGCCTCCTATGGCTACACCTTC.

J is TRBJ1-2 and V is TRBV6-1; unclear D gene. CDR1 and CDR2 (germline): MNHNS, SASEGT. V dropped 5 bases and J dropped 7 bases, with 11 bases sitting between them. This CDR3 contains 12 residues. CDR3 protein: CASSSGKIGYTF. The DNA of the CDR3 is TGTGCCAGCAGTTCAGGAAAAATTGGCTACACCTTC.

The rearrangement joins TRBV18 to TRBJ2-5; 8 nucleotides line up with TRBD1. Germline CDR1 and CDR2: KGHSH and LQKENI. CDR3 length: 14 residues. Trimming cost V 3 bases and J 5 bases; bases outside gene matches: 5. CDR3 coding DNA: TGTGCCAGCTCACCGGACTACAGGGGGGAGACCCAGTACTTC. Translated, it gives CASSPDYRGETQYF.

The genes are TRBV6-5 and TRBJ1-2; D unclear. The CDR3 runs 11 residues. CDR1 and CDR2 (germline): MNHEY, SVGAGI. V was trimmed by 5 bases and J by 5 bases, leaving 6 bases between them. This chain's CDR3 is CASSHHYGYTF. Written as DNA, the CDR3 is TGTGCCAGCAGTCACCATTATGGCTACACCTTC.

This rearrangement joins TRBV15 to TRBJ2-7; weak D call: TRBD1 (5 bases). V was clipped by 0 bases and J by 3 bases, with 6 bases between them. Germline V gives CDR1 LNHNV, CDR2 YYDKDF (reference sequence). This CDR3 region has 13 residues. The CDR3, as DNA: TGTGCCACCAGCAGAGACAGGGTCTACGAGCAGTACTTC. Translating it yields CATSRDRVYEQYF.